This T cell receptor (beta chain) was identified during a study of blood T cell repertoires in COVID-19. Trimming cost V 0 bases and J 12 bases; bases outside gene matches: 13. Germline values: CDR1 MNHEY, CDR2 SMNVEV (reference sequence). The CDR3 loop spans 15 amino acids. Here immunoSEQ multiplex PCR was the method, and the copy in TCRdb shows in-frame clones only, minus some. Among a few hundred thousand clones listed, around 90% were seen once. The sequencing input was peripheral blood. The TCR sequence derives from a man between 18 and 35 years old with active or convalescent COVID-19. The genes are TRBV27 and TRBJ2-7, with 8 bases fitting TRBD1. The CDR3 protein is CASSLSSGQGVKWYF. CDR3 nucleotide sequence: TGTGCCAGCAGTTTATCTTCAGGACAGGGTGTAAAATGGTACTTC.